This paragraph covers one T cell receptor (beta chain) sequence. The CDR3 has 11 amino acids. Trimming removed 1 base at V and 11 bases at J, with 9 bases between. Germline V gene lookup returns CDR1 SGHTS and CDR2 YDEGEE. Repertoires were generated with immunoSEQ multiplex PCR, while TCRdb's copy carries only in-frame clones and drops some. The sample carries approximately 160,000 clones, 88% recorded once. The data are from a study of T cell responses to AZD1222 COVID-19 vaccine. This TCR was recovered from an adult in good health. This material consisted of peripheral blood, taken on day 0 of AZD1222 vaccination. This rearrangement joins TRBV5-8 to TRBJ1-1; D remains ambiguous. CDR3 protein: CASSLRRSAFF. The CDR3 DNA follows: TGTGCCAGCAGCTTGAGACGTAGCGCTTTCTTT.